This TCR beta chain is drawn from a study of technical replicates of blood from a handful of donors. Profiled with immunoSEQ multiplex PCR; TCRdb holds only in-frame clones, not every one. The table shows 85,000 to 100,000 clones, with about nine tenths occurring only once. This clone was detected a few times. The CDR3 is 12 residues long. The V end was cut by 1 base, the J end by 4 bases, with 4 bases between. In germline, CDR1 is SGHAT, CDR2 FQNNGV. Sequencing was performed on T cells isolated from PBMCs. The gene calls are TRBV11-2 and TRBJ1-1; D not certain. The TCR sequence derives from a human donor in good health. The CDR3, as DNA: TGTGCCAGCAGCTTAGGCGCCACTGAAGCTTTCTTT. The encoded protein is CASSLGATEAFF.